This T cell receptor (beta chain) was identified in a study of shared clonotypes between healthy human individuals. The V end was cut by 5 bases, the J end by 8 bases, with 13 bases between. The CDR3 is 13 amino acids. The germline gives CDR1 SEHNR, CDR2 FQNEAQ (reference sequence). Here immunoSEQ multiplex PCR was the method, and the copy in TCRdb shows in-frame clones only, minus some. The profile shows approximately 2,000,000 clones, 93% of them singletons. Study-level findings and limits: Naive CD4 clonotype sharing across a few donors was around 5.5%.

About this clone itself: Its antigen remains unknown.

As defined, naive CD8 cells were CD45RO-negative and positively selected for CCR7, with terminally differentiated effector memory CD45RA+ cells excluded. V usage is TRBV7-9 and J usage is TRBJ2-1, with D perhaps TRBD2 (6 bases). The sequenced sample was naive CD8+ T cells from PBMCs. The sequence derives from a man younger than 35 in good health. Some clones in this sample may be carry-over from other donors' samples. The CDR3 sequence: CASSPTRNYEQFF. The CDR3 DNA is TGTGCCAGCAGCCCGACTAGGAATTATGAGCAGTTCTTC.